One sample yielded the 28 T cell receptor delta chains listed below, sequenced in a study of gamma-delta chains in newborns, infants, children. TCRdb re-called clones from the reads via CATT. The sample holds roughly 7,100 delta-chain clones; less than 0.75% are singletons and the top ten take roughly 15%. Specimen: blood. The receptor set was obtained from a child who was a newborn, infant or young child, either healthy, febrile or measles-vaccinated (not recorded which).

The sample holds a few counts of this clone. The junction differs from germline at one of its ends, possibly a read error. The same CDR3 also results from other DNA sequences found in this sample. The V gene is TRDV2, the J gene TRDJ2, with a weak D call TRDD3 (6 bases). The germline V gene has CDR1 GEAIGNYY and CDR2 EKD. There are 15 residues in the CDR3. CDR3 in amino acids: CACVRDNRLTAHLFF. In DNA form, the CDR3 reads TGTGCCTGTGTTCGGGATAACCGCTTGACAGCACACCTCTTCTTT.

In this sample, this clone turned up a few times. For this DNA, TCRdb reports the protein of a much larger clone, which diverges at residue 7, most likely from a read error; the protein presented here is translated directly from the DNA. The J gene is TRDJ3, the V gene TRDV2; 8 nucleotides line up with TRDD3. Germline CDR1 reads GEAIGNYY; CDR2 reads EKD. Trimming cost V 4 bases and J 2 bases; bases outside gene matches: 9. The CDR3 is made up of 18 amino acids. CDR3 protein: CACEEVPGDTWDTRQMFF. DNA for the CDR3: TGTGCCTGTGAAGAGGTACCGGGGGATACCTGGGACACCCGACAGATGTTTTTC.

To note about this clone: The translation of this DNA and the TCRdb protein of a much larger clone differ at residue 8, probably owing to a read error; the protein shown here is translated from the DNA. The chain is built from TRDV2 and TRDJ3, with 7 positions matching TRDD3. Looked up from germline, CDR1 is GEAIGNYY and CDR2 is EKD. V was pared by 1 base and J by 1 base, with 6 bases of the junction left unmatched. This CDR3 spans 18 amino acids. The CDR3 DNA reads as TGTGCCTGTGACACTGGGGGACACGCGTCCTGGGACACCCGACAGATGTTTTTC. It specifies CACDTGGHASWDTRQMFF.

Comments on this clone: One base away lies a much larger clone, so this may be a sequencing read error. The sample has other DNA sequences that encode this CDR3 too. The chain links TRDV2 to TRDJ3; 10 bases are a match to TRDD3. Germline assignment: CDR1 GEAIGNYY and CDR2 EKD. The CDR3 is made up of 17 amino acids. The CDR3 region has the DNA TGTGCCTGCGACAAACTGGGGGATCGCTGGGACACCCGACAGATGTTTTTC. Translation gives CACDKLGDRWDTRQMFF.

In its sample, this clone was seen many times. A far larger clone differs by one base, so this is likely a read error. V usage is TRDV2 and J usage is TRDJ3; 9 bases line up with TRDD3. Germline V gene data show CDR1 as GEAIGNYY and CDR2 as EKD. V was pared by 3 bases and J by 1 base, with 6 bases of the junction left unmatched. The CDR3 is 18 residues long. CDR3 DNA: TGTGCCTGTGACGCCGGGGGATACAGGTCCTGGGACACCCGACAGATGTTTTTC. As protein: CACDAGGYRSWDTRQMFF.

In this sample, this clone turned up a few times. A much larger clone sits a single nucleotide away, making a read error possible. The identical CDR3 is also encoded by other nucleotide sequences in the sample. The chain is built from TRDV2 and TRDJ3, with D possibly being TRDD3 (6 bases). V lost 5 bases, J lost 2 bases, and 9 bases lay in between. The germline CDR1 and CDR2 sequences are GEAIGNYY and EKD. The CDR3 is 15 residues long. The CDR3: CACGLGAWDTRQMFF. The CDR3 DNA reads as TGTGCCTGTGGATTGGGGGCCTGGGACACCCGACAGATGTTTTTC.

This clone was detected only a few times. This clone may be a read error of a much larger clone one base away. V gene TRDV2 combines with J gene TRDJ1; 7 bases are a match to TRDD3. This CDR3 comprises 16 residues. Looked up from germline, CDR1 is GEAIGNYY and CDR2 is EKD. Written as DNA, the CDR3 is TGTGCCTGTGGCACCGTGGGGGAGCCTTACACCGATAAACTCATCTTT. It encodes CACGTVGEPYTDKLIF.

This clone is labeled medium-sized. The same CDR3 is also encoded by other DNA sequences in this sample. The rearrangement joins TRDV1 to TRDJ3; 10 nucleotides match TRDD3. Germline lookup yields CDR1 TSWWSYY and CDR2 QGS. With 5 bases clipped from V and 0 bases from J, the junction kept 13 bases outside the gene matches. The CDR3 runs 21 residues. CDR3 protein: CALGPKGDWGIASWDTRQMFF. CDR3 in DNA: TGTGCTCTTGGGCCTAAAGGTGACTGGGGGATTGCCTCCTGGGACACCCGACAGATGTTTTTC.

Note on this clone: The TCRdb protein comes from a much larger clone and disagrees with this DNA's translation at residue 9, likely due to a read error; the protein given here is derived from the DNA. The gene calls are TRDV2 and TRDJ3, with D possibly TRDD3 on 5 matching bases. The CDR3 is 18 residues long. V was clipped by 3 bases and J by 0 bases, with 14 bases between them. Germline-derived CDR1 and CDR2 are GEAIGNYY and EKD. CDR3 amino acids: CACDPIRGNSWDTRQMFF. CDR3 bases: TGTGCCTGTGACCCCATACGGGGAAACTCCTGGGACACCCGACAGATGTTTTTC.

This clone was counted only a few times. With a much larger clone just one base away, this may be a read error. This CDR3 is also generated by other DNA sequences in the sample. This chain connects TRDV2 to TRDJ3; perhaps D is TRDD1 or TRDD3 (5 bases each). V gave up 2 bases and J gave up 0 bases, with 13 bases separating them. The germline gives CDR1 GEAIGNYY, CDR2 EKD. This CDR3 is built from 18 residues. CDR3: CACDKILGASWDTRQMFF. The CDR3 nucleotides are TGTGCCTGTGACAAAATACTTGGGGCCTCCTGGGACACCCGACAGATGTTTTTC.

With respect to this clone: A much larger clone lies one base from this, so it may be a read error. The identical CDR3 is also encoded by other nucleotide sequences in the sample. This sequence joins TRDV2 and TRDJ1; possibly TRDD3 for D (6 bases). CDR3 length: 12 amino acids. The germline CDR1 and CDR2 sequences are GEAIGNYY and EKD. V shed 5 bases and J shed 8 bases, with 14 bases lying between them. CDR3 DNA sequence: TGTGCCTGTGTCTGGGGAGGGGACAAACTCATCTTT. Translated: CACVWGGDKLIF.

By its share, this clone is medium-sized. Distinct nucleotide sequences in the sample also encode this CDR3. This chain joins TRDV2 and TRDJ2, with 9 bases that match TRDD3. The trim removed 3 bases at V and 6 bases at J, leaving 16 bases unmatched. In germline, CDR1 is GEAIGNYY, CDR2 EKD. This CDR3 is 18 amino acids long. The DNA for the CDR3 is TGTGCCTGTGACCCGGTGGGGGATATCAAATTTTCGGCAGCACAACTCTTCTTT. Amino acid sequence: CACDPVGDIKFSAAQLFF.

Concerning this clone: TCRdb shows a much larger clone's protein in place of this DNA's translation, and the two differ at residue 5, likely through a read error; the protein shown is translated from the DNA. V is TRDV2 and J is TRDJ3, with D tentatively TRDD3 (5 bases). The germline V gene encodes CDR1 GEAIGNYY and CDR2 EKD. The CDR3 sequence is 14 residues long. V was clipped by 3 bases and J by 9 bases, with 11 bases between them. CDR3 sequence reads: CACDAVGSTRQMFF. CDR3 sequence (DNA): TGTGCCTGTGACGCGGTGGGGTCCACCCGACAGATGTTTTTC.

This clone is categorized as medium-sized. The chain combines TRDV2 with TRDJ1; the match to TRDD3 covers 10 bases. Germline CDR1 GEAIGNYY, CDR2 EKD. This CDR3 region has 16 residues. Losses at the gene ends were 6 bases for V and 0 bases for J; bases not matched to a gene: 9. CDR3 loop: CACSLLGDSYTDKLIF. The DNA of the CDR3 is TGTGCCTGTTCATTACTGGGGGATTCGTACACCGATAAACTCATCTTT.

This chain links TRDV2 with TRDJ3, with D perhaps TRDD3 (6 bases). This CDR3 contains 19 residues. Germline V lookup: CDR1 GEAIGNYY, CDR2 EKD. Trimming cost V 0 bases and J 0 bases, with 14 bases left between them. CDR3: CACDTVGGYISWDTRQMFF. The CDR3 DNA sequence: TGTGCCTGTGACACCGTTGGGGGGTACATCTCCTGGGACACCCGACAGATGTTTTTC.

About this clone: A much larger clone sits a single nucleotide away, making a read error possible. Other nucleotide sequences in the sample specify the same CDR3. The chain joins TRDV2 to TRDJ3; TRDD3 matches at 7 bases. The V gene's germline CDR1 is GEAIGNYY and CDR2 EKD. The CDR3 spans 17 residues. CDR3 region: CACDSTGVPWDTRQMFF. The DNA of the CDR3 is TGTGCCTGCGACAGTACTGGGGTTCCCTGGGACACCCGACAGATGTTTTTC.

This clone was observed a handful of times. This clone may be a read error of a much larger clone one base away. The chain is built from TRDV2 and TRDJ3; TRDD3 matches 8 bases. The CDR3 spans 17 residues. Germline CDR1 GEAIGNYY, CDR2 EKD. The CDR3 DNA reads TGTGCCCGTGACACCGTACTGGGGGCCTGGGACACCCGACAGATGTTTTTC. It codes for CARDTVLGAWDTRQMFF.

This clone was seen a handful of times. The protein given by TCRdb reflects a much larger clone and differs at residue 11 from this DNA's translation, likely from a read error; the protein shown is the DNA's translation. The chain combines TRDV2 with TRDJ3, with TRDD3 matching over 7 bases. Germline-derived CDR1 and CDR2 are GEAIGNYY and EKD. The junction had 9 bases not matched to a gene; V was cut back by 0 bases and J by 2 bases. The CDR3 has 19 amino acids. The DNA for the CDR3 is TGTGCCTGTGACACCGCCTGGGGGTTGAGACCCTGGGACACCCGACAGATGTTTTTC. As protein: CACDTAWGLRPWDTRQMFF.

This clone was counted only a few times. Translating this DNA gives a protein that differs at residue 5 from the TCRdb one, which belongs to a much larger clone; a read error is likely, and the protein shown is this translation. This sequence joins TRDV2 and TRDJ3; weak D call: TRDD3 (6 bases). Deletions cut 3 bases from V and 0 bases from J, with 8 bases between. Germline lookup yields CDR1 GEAIGNYY and CDR2 EKD. The CDR3 extends over 16 amino acids. CDR3 DNA sequence: TGTGCCTGTGACCGGGGGAGCTCCTGGGACACCCGACAGATGTTTTTC. Amino acid sequence: CACDRGSSWDTRQMFF.

This clone ranks as medium-sized. Other DNA sequences in the sample encode the same CDR3. This chain links TRDV3 with TRDJ3, with TRDD3 identical over 8 bases. With 4 bases clipped from V and 0 bases from J, the junction kept 11 bases outside the gene matches. CDR3 length equals 18 residues. The V gene's germline CDR1 is TVYSNPD and CDR2 GDNSRS (reference sequence). The CDR3 nucleotides are TGTGCCTCACCGTACTGGGGGGCCCCCTCCTGGGACACCCGACAGATGTTTTTC. Translation gives CASPYWGAPSWDTRQMFF. The full variable domain, its missing parts supplied by reference TRDV3 and TRDJ3, is CDKVTQSSPDQTVASGSEVVLLCTYDTVYSNPDLFWYRIRPDYSFQFVFYGDNSRSEGADFTQGRFSVKHILTQKAFHLVISPVRTEDSATYYCASPYWGAPSWDTRQMFFGTGIKLFVEP.

By frequency in the sample, this clone is large. Other DNA sequences in this sample translate to the same CDR3. The chain uses TRDV2 and TRDJ3, with TRDD3 matching 8 bases. J gave up 3 bases and V 0 bases, and 3 bases lay outside the gene matches. The CDR3 covers 17 residues. Germline V gives CDR1 GEAIGNYY, CDR2 EKD. CDR3 sequence: CACDTAGGYWDTRQMFF. DNA of the CDR3: TGTGCCTGTGACACCGCCGGGGGATACTGGGACACCCGACAGATGTTTTTC.

By share, this clone counts as medium-sized. The sample holds other DNA sequences that translate to the same CDR3. The CDR3 DNA reads as TGTGCCTGTGACACAGTACTGGGGGATAAGAGCTCCTGGGACACCCGACAGATGTTTTTC. It codes for CACDTVLGDKSSWDTRQMFF. The chain is built from TRDV2 and TRDJ3; 11 bases align to TRDD3. CDR3 size: 20 residues. CDR1 is GEAIGNYY and CDR2 is EKD in the germline V gene. Unmatched junction bases numbered 7, after V lost 1 base and J lost 0 bases.

Of note for this clone: The protein given by TCRdb reflects a much larger clone and differs at residues 3 and 8 from this DNA's translation, likely from a read error; the protein shown is the DNA's translation. The rearrangement uses TRDV2 and TRDJ3; weak D call: TRDD3 (6 bases). This CDR3 contains 18 residues. Looked up from germline, CDR1 is GEAIGNYY and CDR2 is EKD. The CDR3: CARDTVSEGYWDTRQMFF. The CDR3 DNA follows: TGTGCCCGTGACACCGTCTCTGAGGGATATTGGGACACCCGACAGATGTTTTTC.

This clone was observed many times. This sequence may be a read error, since a much larger clone differs from it by one base. Other DNA sequences from this sample encode an identical CDR3 as well. The chain couples TRDV2 to TRDJ3; 11 bases are shared with TRDD3. Germline V gene data show CDR1 as GEAIGNYY and CDR2 as EKD. Trimming took 5 bases from V and 0 from J; bases not matched to a gene: 5. The CDR3 runs 18 residues. The CDR3 here is CACGSTGGYSWDTRQMFF. DNA for the CDR3: TGTGCCTGTGGCAGTACTGGGGGATACTCCTGGGACACCCGACAGATGTTTTTC.

This clone turned up a few times. The protein that TCRdb holds for this DNA derives from a much larger clone and differs from the translated DNA at residue 6, which likely indicates a read error; the protein shown here is translated from the DNA. The chain combines TRDV2 with TRDJ2; TRDD3 agrees at 7 bases. This CDR3 comprises 14 residues. V was pared by 3 bases and J by 5 bases, with 5 bases of the junction left unmatched. Germline lookup yields CDR1 GEAIGNYY and CDR2 EKD. The DNA for the CDR3 is TGTGCCTGTGACCTACCGGGGGATACAGCACAACTCTTCTTT. It is translated as CACDLPGDTAQLFF.

There are a few counts of this clone. The chain joins TRDV2 to TRDJ1; maybe TRDD3 (5 bases). Trimming took 2 bases from V and 0 from J, leaving 18 bases between them. The germline CDR1 and CDR2 sequences are GEAIGNYY and EKD. The CDR3 has 17 amino acids. CDR3 sequence (DNA): TGTGCCTGTGACAGACTTGGAGGGTCCTGGGACACCGATAAACTCATCTTT. It encodes CACDRLGGSWDTDKLIF.

This clone has only a few counts. A junction boundary mismatches the germline segment, possibly from a read error. V usage is TRDV2 and J usage is TRDJ1; possible D gene TRDD3, 6 bases. The germline gives CDR1 GEAIGNYY, CDR2 EKD. CDR3 length equals 14 residues. The CDR3 bases are TGTGCCCGTGACACCGTACTGGGTGAGGATAAACTCATCTTT. It codes for CARDTVLGEDKLIF.

There are many counts of this clone. This chain connects TRDV2 to TRDJ3; tentatively, D is TRDD3 (6 bases). CDR3 length: 19 residues. Between the trimmed V and J ends, which lost 0 bases and 0 bases, there was a span of 14 bases. CDR1 GEAIGNYY and CDR2 EKD come from the germline V gene. The CDR3 loop reads CACDTWGLLSSWDTRQMFF. CDR3 DNA sequence: TGTGCCTGTGACACCTGGGGGCTCCTAAGCTCCTGGGACACCCGACAGATGTTTTTC.